This note documents a single TCR beta chain sequence. What it binds is not known. The data belong to a study of post-analysis software for immune sequencing data. Study-wide background: Relapsing-remitting, secondary progressive and progressive-relapsing forms made up the multiple sclerosis disease courses. Regarding the study as a whole: Among multiple sclerosis patients, normalized Chao1 diversity was significantly below that of controls. There were five or six TRBV segments more frequent in patients than controls, and TRBV5-6, TRBV5-1 and TRBV20-1 were among them. Under F measure analysis, samples from one preparation batch co-clustered strongly.

The CDR3 loop spans 14 amino acids. Trimming took off 5 bases at V and 3 bases at J, with 16 bases between the two ends. Germline loops: CDR1 DFQATT, CDR2 SNEGSKA (reference sequence). Built from TCR beta cDNA, the libraries had unique molecular identifiers in them. TCRdb reanalysed the PCR reads using MiXCR and keeps one entry per CDR3 protein. Of about 810,000 distinct CDR3 sequences detected, approximately 53% appear once; the ten largest clones hold about 4.8%. The clonotype comes from a girl aged 10 to 17 with multiple sclerosis. Sequencing was done on a sample of blood. The V call is TRBV20-1, the J call TRBJ2-5; tentative D call: TRBD1 (5 bases). The CDR3 region has the DNA TGCAGTGCTCTACGATCTTCAGGGAAAGAGACCCAGTACTTC. This codes for CSALRSSGKETQYF.